Each of the 9 T cell receptor beta chains below was sequenced from the same sample in a study of a mutant IDH1 vaccine in newly diagnosed glioma. The assay was immunoSEQ multiplex PCR, and TCRdb's table has in-frame clones only and misses some. The table includes fewer than 35,000 clones, more than 65% detected once. Described time point: week 35, safety follow-up. Vaccine doses each comprised 300 ug of mutant IDH1 20-mer peptide, with topical imiquimod. Their antigen targets remain unknown. Sequenced here: PBMCs, sampled from a glioma patient whose treatment included an IDH1 peptide vaccine. These receptors were taken from a man aged 50-60 years with glioma.

Within the sample, this clone is medium-sized. V and J are TRBV28 and TRBJ2-4; D remains ambiguous. Per the germline V gene, CDR1 is MDHEN and CDR2 is SYDVKM. CDR3 size: 15 residues. V was trimmed by 3 bases and J by 5 bases, leaving 14 bases between them. CDR3 sequence: CASSFFGGVENIQYF. The CDR3 nucleotides are TGTGCCAGCAGTTTTTTTGGTGGGGTAGAAAACATTCAGTACTTC. Based on the CDR3 plus reference TRBV28 and TRBJ2-4, the full variable domain is DVKVTQSSRYLVKRTGEKVFLECVQDMDHENMFWYRQDPGLGLRLIYFSYDVKMKEKGDIPEGYSVSREKKERFSLILESASTNQTSMYLCASSFFGGVENIQYFGAGTRLSVL.

This clone occurred a few times. V and J are TRBV16 and TRBJ1-2; D gene ambiguous. The CDR3 spans 15 residues. CDR1 and CDR2 from the germline V gene are KGHSY and FQNENV. The V and J ends lost 1 base and 7 bases respectively, with 16 bases between them. CDR3 DNA: TGTGCCAGCAGCCAATGGCGCAGCTCGGGCGGTGGCTACACCTTC. This translates into CASSQWRSSGGGYTF.

The J gene is TRBJ2-1, the V gene TRBV19; D remains ambiguous. CDR3 length: 15 residues. From germline, CDR1 is LNHDA and CDR2 SQIVND (reference sequence). The germline V and J ends were trimmed by 0 bases and 2 bases, with 8 bases remaining between them. CDR3 DNA: TGTGCCAGTAGTATAGAAGCGTTAACCTACAATGAGCAGTTCTTC. Protein product: CASSIEALTYNEQFF.

The chain uses TRBV2 and TRBJ2-6, with D hard to call. From germline, CDR1 is SNHLY and CDR2 FYNNEI. CDR3 size: 18 residues. Trimming stripped 5 bases from V and 5 bases from J, with 22 bases between. CDR3 sequence reads: CASSSGITEQSRANVLTF. DNA for the CDR3: TGTGCCAGCAGTTCTGGTATTACCGAACAAAGTCGGGCCAACGTCCTGACTTTC.

The CDR3 coding sequence is TGTGCCAGCAGTTTAACGGGGATTCAGCCCCAGCATTTT. Protein: CASSLTGIQPQHF. V gene TRBV27 combines with J gene TRBJ1-5; D remains ambiguous. The CDR3 has 13 amino acids. Trimming removed 2 bases at V and 6 bases at J, with 8 bases between. Germline CDR1 and CDR2: MNHEY and SMNVEV (reference sequence).

The gene calls are TRBV10-3 and TRBJ2-4; D gene ambiguous. Germline V gives CDR1 ENHRY, CDR2 SYGVKD. This CDR3 spans 16 amino acids. V gave up 6 bases and J gave up 0 bases, with 15 bases separating them. CDR3 nucleotides: TGTGCCATCAGCCGCGACCGCCCGCTAGCCAAAAACATTCAGTACTTC. It specifies CAISRDRPLAKNIQYF.

This rearrangement joins TRBV7-9 to TRBJ2-5; the D gene is possibly TRBD2 (7 bases). Germline assignment: CDR1 SEHNR and CDR2 FQNEAQ (reference sequence). Trimming pared 2 bases from V and 5 bases from J, leaving 15 bases between. The length of the CDR3 is 15 residues. The CDR3 protein is CASSLLGGGPETQYF. Here the CDR3 DNA reads TGTGCCAGCAGCTTATTAGGGGGGGGCCCGGAGACCCAGTACTTC.

The rearrangement uses TRBV2 and TRBJ1-1, with TRBD1 as a possible D gene (5 bases). Germline V gene data show CDR1 as SNHLY and CDR2 as FYNNEI. V lost 4 bases to trimming and J lost 1 base, with 10 bases between them. The CDR3 contains 14 residues. The CDR3 reads CASSGGNRNTEAFF. As DNA, the CDR3 is TGTGCCAGCAGTGGGGGGAACCGGAACACTGAAGCTTTCTTT. The full variable domain, its missing parts supplied by reference TRBV2 and TRBJ1-1, is EPEVTQTPSHQVTQMGQEVILRCVPISNHLYFYWYRQILGQKVEFLVSFYNNEISEKSEIFDDQFSVERPDGSNFTLKIRSTKLEDSAMYFCASSGGNRNTEAFFGQGTRLTVV.

This chain's CDR3 is CASAGGGGTGTQYF. The CDR3 nucleotides read TGCGCCAGCGCTGGAGGGGGTGGTACCGGTACGCAGTATTTT. The chain couples TRBV5-1 to TRBJ2-3, with D possibly being TRBD1 or TRBD2 (6 bases each). The CDR3 runs 14 residues. Germline V lookup: CDR1 SGHRS, CDR2 YFSETQ. V dropped 7 bases and J dropped 8 bases, with 20 bases sitting between them.